The sequence of this TCR beta chain was determined in a study of Ad26.COV2.S vaccination and SARS-CoV-2 variants. Study-wide background: Ad26.COV2.S given intramuscularly, once or twice 56 days apart.

Deletions cut 3 bases from V and 5 bases from J, with 10 bases between. The length of the CDR3 is 13 residues. CDR1 and CDR2 (germline): SGHTA, FQGTGA. Study-wide results and caveats: Similar non-spike TCR breadth was seen in vaccine and placebo recipients.

Remarks on this clone: Its antigen is currently unknown.

Generated by immunoSEQ multiplex PCR, the TCRdb table keeps only in-frame clones and is missing some. The table has roughly 450,000 clones, approximately 92% seen once. Described treatment: roughly 19 received Ad26.COV2.S at low or high dose, single or two shots; about five received placebo; per-sample allocation not given. Collection of samples fell on day 63 after the first vaccine or placebo injection. Built on an Ad26 vector, the vaccine expressed Wuhan-strain SARS-CoV-2 spike. This TCR came from a person aged 18 to 65 who received the Ad26.COV2.S COVID-19 vaccine or a placebo. The sample was peripheral blood, taken in a trial of Ad26.COV2.S vaccine versus placebo. The J gene is TRBJ2-5, the V gene TRBV7-3; D is ambiguous. The CDR3 protein is CASSLSGMETQYF. CDR3 bases: TGTGCCAGCAGCTTGTCAGGAATGGAGACCCAGTACTTC.